These 7 T cell receptor beta chains were all obtained from the same sample, sequenced in a study of blood T cell repertoires in COVID-19. Measured with immunoSEQ multiplex PCR; TCRdb has only the in-frame clones, and not every one. The sample holds approximately 99,000 clones; about 86% are singletons and the top ten take around 13%. Sequenced sample: peripheral blood. These receptors were obtained from a woman aged 55 to 70 in a cohort sampled during active or convalescent COVID-19.

This chain uses TRBV4-1 with TRBJ2-3; D is perhaps TRBD1 (6 bases). The V end was cut by 4 bases, the J end by 5 bases, with 10 bases between. CDR3 length: 13 amino acids. The germline V gene has CDR1 MGHRA and CDR2 YSYEKL. CDR3: CASSPQGKDTQYF. CDR3 sequence (DNA): TGCGCCAGCAGCCCTCAGGGGAAAGATACGCAGTATTTT.

The chain carries TRBV9 and TRBJ2-7; D might be TRBD2 (6 bases). Trimming removed 4 bases from V and 3 bases from J, with 17 bases in between. Germline V lookup: CDR1 SGDLS, CDR2 YYNGEE. This CDR3 has 15 residues. CDR3 protein: CASSPPVRESYEQYF. CDR3 DNA sequence: TGTGCCAGCAGCCCTCCGGTTCGGGAGAGCTACGAGCAGTACTTC.

This sequence joins TRBV3-1 (or the pseudogene TRBV3-2) and TRBJ2-2, with D unresolved. CDR3 length: 14 residues. From germline, CDR1 is LGHDT and CDR2 YNNKEL (reference sequence). The V and J ends lost 3 bases and 7 bases respectively, with 12 bases between them. The CDR3 reads CASSQNLGDGELFF. Written as DNA, the CDR3 is TGTGCCAGCAGCCAGAACCTCGGAGACGGGGAGCTGTTTTTT.

The chain has TRBV9 and TRBJ1-1; perhaps TRBD1 as D (6 bases). CDR3 length equals 13 residues. V gave up 4 bases and J gave up 0 bases, with 7 bases separating them. The germline CDR1 and CDR2 sequences are SGDLS and YYNGEE. The CDR3 nucleotides read TGTGCCAGCAGCTCAGGGGTGAACACTGAAGCTTTCTTT. It translates to CASSSGVNTEAFF.

The chain is built from TRBV9 and TRBJ2-3, with TRBD2 matching over 7 bases. The germline V gene encodes CDR1 SGDLS and CDR2 YYNGEE. The CDR3 has 15 residues. Trimming removed 6 bases from V and 4 bases from J; junction bases left unmatched: 11. CDR3 nucleotides: TGTGCCAGCACCCCGGGGCTAGCGGTCCCAGATACGCAGTATTTT. This encodes CASTPGLAVPDTQYF.

The chain carries TRBV18 and TRBJ2-1; D possibly corresponds to TRBD1 (6 bases). CDR3 size: 15 residues. V dropped 5 bases and J dropped 9 bases, with 20 bases sitting between them. Germline CDR1 is KGHSH and CDR2 is LQKENI. The CDR3 here is CASSGRTADPSEQFF. CDR3 coding DNA: TGTGCCAGCTCAGGCAGGACAGCCGATCCTAGTGAGCAGTTCTTC.

V usage is TRBV5-4 and J usage is TRBJ2-7; 11 positions match TRBD1. The CDR3 contains 14 residues. V lost 4 bases to trimming and J lost 4 bases; unmatched junction nucleotides: 4. Germline V gene lookup returns CDR1 SGHNT and CDR2 YYREEE (reference sequence). CDR3 nucleotide sequence: TGTGCCAGCAGCCTGGACAGGGGGCAATACGAGCAGTACTTC. Its protein product is CASSLDRGQYEQYF.